Presented here are 8 T cell receptor beta chains from one specimen sequenced in a study of CD8 T cells in ankylosing spondylitis. TCRdb reprocessed the 5' RACE reads with MiXCR, giving one entry per CDR3 protein. The sample consists of around 120,000 distinct CDR3 sequences, 12% to 15% of them appearing once. The sequenced material came from blood, either unsorted or a sorted T cell fraction (not recorded which). The receptor set was obtained from a female donor with ankylosing spondylitis or in good health (not recorded which).

The rearrangement uses TRBV6-5 and TRBJ2-7, with TRBD2 matching 8 bases. Unmatched junction bases numbered 12, after V lost 2 bases and J lost 0 bases. CDR1 and CDR2 (germline): MNHEY, SVGAGI. The CDR3 is made up of 18 amino acids. The CDR3 here is CASSYRSGLATSSYEQYF. CDR3 DNA: TGTGCCAGCAGTTACAGGTCCGGACTAGCAACGAGCTCCTACGAGCAGTACTTC.

This clonotype has a handful of counts. The CDR3 loop is CASSSIYEQYF. For the CDR3, the DNA is TGCGCCAGCAGCTCAATCTACGAGCAGTACTTC. The chain has TRBV5-1 and TRBJ2-7; no reliable D call. The ends were cut back, 3 bases at V and 3 bases at J, with 4 bases in the middle. The CDR3 runs to 11 residues. Germline CDR1 and CDR2: SGHRS and YFSETQ.

There are many counts of this clonotype. V gene TRBV20-1 combines with J gene TRBJ1-6, with unresolved D. CDR3 length: 16 amino acids. The V gene lost 0 bases and the J gene lost 0 bases, with 9 bases spanning the gap. Germline V gene lookup returns CDR1 DFQATT and CDR2 SNEGSKA (reference sequence). CDR3 DNA: TGCAGTGCTAGAGAGGTGTCGGACTCCTATAATTCACCCCTCCACTTT. It encodes CSAREVSDSYNSPLHF.

This clonotype has a count of ten or more. The chain employs TRBV7-9 and TRBJ2-3; D is unclear. Germline values: CDR1 SEHNR, CDR2 FQNEAQ (reference sequence). The CDR3 spans 11 residues. V was cut by 3 bases and J by 4 bases, with 2 bases left in between. The CDR3 bases are TGTGCCAGCAGCTTCTCAGATACGCAGTATTTT. This gives the protein CASSFSDTQYF.

This clonotype was picked up a small number of times. This chain connects TRBV20-1 to TRBJ2-2; the D is unclear. Trimming removed 0 bases at V and 3 bases at J, with 8 bases between. This CDR3 comprises 14 residues. Germline V gene sequence: CDR1 DFQATT, CDR2 SNEGSKA (reference sequence). CDR3 amino acids: CSARDGQDTGELFF. In nucleotides, the CDR3 is TGCAGTGCTAGAGATGGTCAGGACACCGGGGAGCTGTTTTTT.

This clonotype has a count of ten or more. The chain uses TRBV5-1 and TRBJ1-1; D call uncertain. CDR1 is SGHRS and CDR2 is YFSETQ in the germline V gene. V lost 0 bases and J 5 bases, leaving 14 bases between the germline ends. This CDR3 region has 15 residues. The CDR3 nucleotides are TGCGCCAGCAGCTTGGTTGGGGTCGCCGGGACTGAAGCTTTCTTT. Its translation is CASSLVGVAGTEAFF. The full variable domain, its missing parts supplied by reference TRBV5-1 and TRBJ1-1, is KAGVTQTPRYLIKTRGQQVTLSCSPISGHRSVSWYQQTPGQGLQFLFEYFSETQRNKGNFPGRFSGRQFSNSRSEMNVSTLELGDSALYLCASSLVGVAGTEAFFGQGTRLTVV.

This clonotype was detected many times. The chain couples TRBV7-8 to TRBJ1-6, with D uncertain. V gave up 1 base and J gave up 4 bases, with 5 bases separating them. Per germline, CDR1 SGHVS and CDR2 FQNEAQ. The CDR3 runs 14 residues. CDR3 amino acids: CASSLEMYNSPLHF. The CDR3 DNA reads as TGTGCCAGCAGCTTAGAGATGTATAATTCACCCCTCCACTTT.

This clonotype has more than one count but fewer than ten. The chain is built from TRBV12-3 or TRBV12-4 and TRBJ2-3; 8 bases align to TRBD2. Trimming took 3 bases from V and 0 from J; bases not matched to a gene: 11. This CDR3 spans 18 amino acids. In DNA, the CDR3 is TGTGCCAGCAGTTTCTGGGGGCGGGAGGAAACTAGCACAGATACGCAGTATTTT. Translation gives CASSFWGREETSTDTQYF.